This T cell receptor (beta chain) was recorded in a study of graft-versus-host responses after intestinal transplantation. Study details: Anti-thymocyte globulin was used for induction in all recipients, who then took tacrolimus and steroids for approximately 3 years.

Study-level results: Some patients had graft-donor T cell macrochimerism, and their allografts showed high graft-versus-host to host-versus-graft clonal ratios. Researchers found peak circulating GvH clone levels linked to early post-transplant HvG declines. Recipient marrow contained GvH clones, some of which appeared first in ileum or blood.

Comment on this clone: As yet, its antigen is unknown.

Germline V gives CDR1 SGHNT, CDR2 YENEEA. This CDR3 contains 15 residues. With V trimmed by 4 bases and J by 8 bases, 8 bases remained unmatched. Generated by immunoSEQ multiplex PCR, the TCRdb table keeps only in-frame clones and is missing some. The sample has approximately 130,000 clones, about 92% seen once. The sequences come from unstimulated CD4+ T cells sorted from spleen or lymph node cells, collected before intestinal transplant. The rearrangement links TRBV11-3 to TRBJ2-1, with TRBD1 matching 10 bases. The source of this sequence is a human donor who received an intestinal transplant. CDR3 sequence reads: CASSWDRGGSYEQFF. DNA for the CDR3: TGTGCCAGCAGCTGGGACAGGGGAGGTTCTTATGAGCAGTTCTTC.